This T cell receptor (beta chain) was sequenced during a study of blood T cell repertoires in COVID-19. Study summary: The study drew acute and convalescent COVID-19 samples from the United States, Italy and Spain.

In the authors' methods: Estimates of nucleated cell counts were drawn from the amplification of reference gene primers. TCRdb keeps only in-frame clones here, not all; method: immunoSEQ multiplex PCR. D and trimming come from the DNA, and the V and J calls and clone size come from that table. The sample records some 69,000 clones, 79% being singletons. Germline CDR1 SGHRS, CDR2 YFSETQ. The CDR3 is made up of 15 amino acids. Trimming took 0 bases from V and 3 from J; bases not matched to a gene: 4. This sequence originates from a human donor in a cohort sampled during active COVID-19. The V call is TRBV5-1, the J call TRBJ2-3, with 7 bases fitting TRBD2. The material sequenced was peripheral blood. CDR3 in DNA: TGCGCCAGCAGCTTGGCCGTCGGGGGGACAGATACGCAGTATTTT. Amino acid sequence: CASSLAVGGTDTQYF. Supplemented by reference TRBV5-1 and TRBJ2-3, the full variable domain reads KAGVTQTPRYLIKTRGQQVTLSCSPISGHRSVSWYQQTPGQGLQFLFEYFSETQRNKGNFPGRFSGRQFSNSRSEMNVSTLELGDSALYLCASSLAVGGTDTQYFGPGTRLTVL.